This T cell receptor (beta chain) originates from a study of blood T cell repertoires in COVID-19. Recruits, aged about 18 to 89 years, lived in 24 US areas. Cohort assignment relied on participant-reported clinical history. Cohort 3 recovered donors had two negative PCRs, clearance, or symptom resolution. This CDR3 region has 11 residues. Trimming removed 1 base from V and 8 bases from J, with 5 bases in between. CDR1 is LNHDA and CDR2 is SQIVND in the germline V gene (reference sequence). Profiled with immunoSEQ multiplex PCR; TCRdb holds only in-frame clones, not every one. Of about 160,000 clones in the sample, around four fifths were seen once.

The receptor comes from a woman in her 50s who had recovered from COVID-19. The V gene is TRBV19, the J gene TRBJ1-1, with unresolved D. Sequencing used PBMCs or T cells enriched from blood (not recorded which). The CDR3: CASSIAREAFF. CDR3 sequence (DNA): TGTGCCAGTAGTATAGCCAGGGAAGCTTTCTTT.